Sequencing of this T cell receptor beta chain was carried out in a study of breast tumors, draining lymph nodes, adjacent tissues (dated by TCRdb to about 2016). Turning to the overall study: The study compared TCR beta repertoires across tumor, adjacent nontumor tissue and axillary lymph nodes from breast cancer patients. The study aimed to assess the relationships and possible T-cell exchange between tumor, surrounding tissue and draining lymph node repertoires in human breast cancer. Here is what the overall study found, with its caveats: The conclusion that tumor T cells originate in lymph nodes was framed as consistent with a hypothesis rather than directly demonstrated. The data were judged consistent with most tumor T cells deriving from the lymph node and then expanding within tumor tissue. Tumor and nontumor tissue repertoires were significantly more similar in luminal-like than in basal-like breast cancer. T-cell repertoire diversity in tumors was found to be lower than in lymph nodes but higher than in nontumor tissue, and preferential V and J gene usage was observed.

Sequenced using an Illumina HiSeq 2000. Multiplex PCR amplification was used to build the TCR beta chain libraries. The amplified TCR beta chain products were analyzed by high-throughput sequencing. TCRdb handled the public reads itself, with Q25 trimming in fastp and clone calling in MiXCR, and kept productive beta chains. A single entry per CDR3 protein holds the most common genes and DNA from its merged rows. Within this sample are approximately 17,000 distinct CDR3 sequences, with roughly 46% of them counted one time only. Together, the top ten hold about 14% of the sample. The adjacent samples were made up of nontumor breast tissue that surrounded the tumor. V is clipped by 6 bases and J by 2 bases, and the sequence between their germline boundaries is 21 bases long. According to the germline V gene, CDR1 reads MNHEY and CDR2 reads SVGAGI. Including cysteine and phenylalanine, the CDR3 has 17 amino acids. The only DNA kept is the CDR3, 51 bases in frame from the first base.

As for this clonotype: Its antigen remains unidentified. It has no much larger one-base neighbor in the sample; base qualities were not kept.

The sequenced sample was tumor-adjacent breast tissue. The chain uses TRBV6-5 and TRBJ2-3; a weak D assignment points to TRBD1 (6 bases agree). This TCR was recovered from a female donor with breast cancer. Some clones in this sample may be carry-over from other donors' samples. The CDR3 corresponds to CASSYVGGQRSTDTQYF. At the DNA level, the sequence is TGTGCCAGCAGCTACGTTGGTGGACAGCGGTCCACAGATACGCAGTATTTT.